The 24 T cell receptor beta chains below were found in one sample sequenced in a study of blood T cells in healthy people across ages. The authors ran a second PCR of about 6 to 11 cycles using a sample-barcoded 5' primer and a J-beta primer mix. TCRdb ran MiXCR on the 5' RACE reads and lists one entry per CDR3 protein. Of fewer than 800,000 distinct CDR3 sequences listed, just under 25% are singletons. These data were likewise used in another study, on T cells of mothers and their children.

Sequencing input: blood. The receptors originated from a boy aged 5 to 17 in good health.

CDR3: CASSGNEVQETQYF. In DNA form, the CDR3 reads TGTGCCAGCAGCGGAAATGAAGTTCAAGAGACCCAGTACTTC. The V and J genes are TRBV9 and TRBJ2-5, with D uncertain. Trimming took 3 bases from V and 2 from J, leaving 11 bases between them. The germline V gene has CDR1 SGDLS and CDR2 YYNGEE. The CDR3 contains 14 residues.

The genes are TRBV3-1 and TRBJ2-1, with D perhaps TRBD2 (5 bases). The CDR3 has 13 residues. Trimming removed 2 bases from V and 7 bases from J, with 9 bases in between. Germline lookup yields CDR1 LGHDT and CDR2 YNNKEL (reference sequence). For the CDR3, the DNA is TGTGCCAGCAGCCAAATGGACTGGAATGAGCAGTTCTTC. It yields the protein CASSQMDWNEQFF.

This CDR3 is CSASGSNQETQYF. The CDR3 region has the DNA TGCAGTGCTAGTGGGTCGAACCAAGAGACCCAGTACTTC. This chain links TRBV20-1 with TRBJ2-5; no firm D call. The germline V and J ends were trimmed by 3 bases and 0 bases, with 8 bases remaining between them. The CDR3 length is 13 residues. The germline gives CDR1 DFQATT, CDR2 SNEGSKA (reference sequence).

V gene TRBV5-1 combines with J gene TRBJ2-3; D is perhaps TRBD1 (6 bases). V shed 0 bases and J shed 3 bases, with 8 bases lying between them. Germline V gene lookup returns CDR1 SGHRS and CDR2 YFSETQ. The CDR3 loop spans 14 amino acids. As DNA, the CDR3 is TGCGCCAGCAGCTTGGAGGGGGAAACAGATACGCAGTATTTT. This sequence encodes CASSLEGETDTQYF.

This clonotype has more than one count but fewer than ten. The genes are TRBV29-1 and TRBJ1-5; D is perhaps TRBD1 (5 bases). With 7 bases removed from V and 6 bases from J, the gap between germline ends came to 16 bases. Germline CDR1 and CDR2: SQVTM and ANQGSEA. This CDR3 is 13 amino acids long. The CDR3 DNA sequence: TGCAGCGCTGAGACAGACTCGTCTCAGCCCCAGCATTTT. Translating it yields CSAETDSSQPQHF.

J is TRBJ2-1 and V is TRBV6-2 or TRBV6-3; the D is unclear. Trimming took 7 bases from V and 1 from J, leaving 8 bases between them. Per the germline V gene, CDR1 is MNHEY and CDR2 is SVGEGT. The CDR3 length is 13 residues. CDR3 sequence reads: CASTARSYNEQFF. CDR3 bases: TGTGCCAGCACGGCCAGGTCCTACAATGAGCAGTTCTTC.

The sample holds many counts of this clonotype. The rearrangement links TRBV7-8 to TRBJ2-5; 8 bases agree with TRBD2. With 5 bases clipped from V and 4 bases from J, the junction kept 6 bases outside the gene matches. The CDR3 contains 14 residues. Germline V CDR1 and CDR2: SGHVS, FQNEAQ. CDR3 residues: CASSLNLAGETQYF. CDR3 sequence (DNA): TGTGCCAGCAGCCTAAACCTAGCGGGAGAGACCCAGTACTTC.

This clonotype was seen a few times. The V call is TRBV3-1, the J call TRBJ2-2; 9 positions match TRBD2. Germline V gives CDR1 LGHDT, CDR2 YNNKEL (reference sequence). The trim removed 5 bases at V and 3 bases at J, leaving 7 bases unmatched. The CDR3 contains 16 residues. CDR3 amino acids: CASSGTSFVDTGELFF. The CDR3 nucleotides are TGTGCCAGCAGCGGGACTAGCTTTGTGGACACCGGGGAGCTGTTTTTT.

In DNA form, the CDR3 reads TGTGCCAGCAGCTTATCCCAAGGGGGCTACGAGCAGTACTTC. It specifies CASSLSQGGYEQYF. The chain recombines TRBV7-9 with TRBJ2-7, with a weak D call TRBD1 (6 bases). Germline CDR1 and CDR2: SEHNR and FQNEAQ (reference sequence). The CDR3 sequence is 14 residues long. V lost 2 bases and J lost 3, with 11 bases in between. Full variable domain (remainder filled in from reference TRBV7-9 and TRBJ2-7): DTGVSQNPRHKITKRGQNVTFRCDPISEHNRLYWYRQTLGQGPEFLTYFQNEAQLEKSRLLSDRFSAERPKGSFSTLEIQRTEQGDSAMYLCASSLSQGGYEQYFGPGTRLTVT.

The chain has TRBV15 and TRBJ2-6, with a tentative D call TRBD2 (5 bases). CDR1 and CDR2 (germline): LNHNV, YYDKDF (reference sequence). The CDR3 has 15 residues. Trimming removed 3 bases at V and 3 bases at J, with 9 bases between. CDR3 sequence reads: CATSSSGSGANVLTF. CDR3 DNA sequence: TGTGCCACCAGCAGTTCGGGGAGTGGGGCCAACGTCCTGACTTTC.

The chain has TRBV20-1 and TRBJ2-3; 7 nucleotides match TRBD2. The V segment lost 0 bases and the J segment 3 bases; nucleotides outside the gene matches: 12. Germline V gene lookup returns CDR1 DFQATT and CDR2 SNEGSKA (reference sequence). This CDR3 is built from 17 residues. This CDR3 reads CSARETGGFKGTDTQYF. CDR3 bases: TGCAGTGCTAGAGAGACGGGAGGCTTTAAAGGGACAGATACGCAGTATTTT.

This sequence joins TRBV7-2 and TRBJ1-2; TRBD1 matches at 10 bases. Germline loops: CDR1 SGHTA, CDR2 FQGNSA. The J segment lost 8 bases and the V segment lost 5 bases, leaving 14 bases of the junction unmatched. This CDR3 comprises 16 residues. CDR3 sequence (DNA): TGTGCCAGCAGCAACATTCAGGGACAGGGGTTCGTGGGCTACACCTTC. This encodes CASSNIQGQGFVGYTF.

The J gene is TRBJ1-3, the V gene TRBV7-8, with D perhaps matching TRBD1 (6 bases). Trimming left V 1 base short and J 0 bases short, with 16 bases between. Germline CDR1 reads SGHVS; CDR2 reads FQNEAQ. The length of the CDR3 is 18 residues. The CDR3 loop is CASSLEGGRIDSGNTIYF. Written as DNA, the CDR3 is TGTGCCAGCAGCTTAGAGGGGGGACGGATCGACTCTGGAAACACCATATATTTT. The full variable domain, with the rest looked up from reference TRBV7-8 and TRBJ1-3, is GAGVSQSPRYKVAKRGQDVALRCDPISGHVSLFWYQQALGQGPEFLTYFQNEAQLDKSGLPSDRFFAERPEGSVSTLKIQRTQQEDSAVYLCASSLEGGRIDSGNTIYFGEGSWLTVV.

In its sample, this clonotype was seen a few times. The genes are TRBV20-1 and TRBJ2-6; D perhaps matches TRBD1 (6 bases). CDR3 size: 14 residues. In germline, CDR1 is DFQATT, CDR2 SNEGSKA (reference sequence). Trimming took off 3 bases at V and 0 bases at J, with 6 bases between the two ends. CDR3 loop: CSARDSSGANVLTF. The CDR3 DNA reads TGCAGTGCTAGGGACAGCTCTGGGGCCAACGTCCTGACTTTC.

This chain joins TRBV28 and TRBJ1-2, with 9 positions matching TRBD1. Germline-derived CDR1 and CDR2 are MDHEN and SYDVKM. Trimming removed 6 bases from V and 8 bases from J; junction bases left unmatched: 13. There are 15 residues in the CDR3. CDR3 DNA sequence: TGTGCCAGCAGCGAACCGGGACAGGGATCGCGGGGCTACACCTTC. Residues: CASSEPGQGSRGYTF.

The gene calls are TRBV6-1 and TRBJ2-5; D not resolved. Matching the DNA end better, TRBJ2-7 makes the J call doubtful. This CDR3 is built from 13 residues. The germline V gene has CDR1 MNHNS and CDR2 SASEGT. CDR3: CASSPRLGYEQYF. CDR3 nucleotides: TGTGCCAGCAGCCCTCGACTTGGCTACGAGCAGTACTTC.

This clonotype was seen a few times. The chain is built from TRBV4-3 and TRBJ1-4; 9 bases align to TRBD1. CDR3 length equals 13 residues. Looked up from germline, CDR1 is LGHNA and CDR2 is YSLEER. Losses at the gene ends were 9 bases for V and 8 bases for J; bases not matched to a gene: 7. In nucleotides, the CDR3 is TGCGCCAGTAGGGACAGGGCGGAAGAAAAACTGTTTTTT. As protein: CASRDRAEEKLFF.

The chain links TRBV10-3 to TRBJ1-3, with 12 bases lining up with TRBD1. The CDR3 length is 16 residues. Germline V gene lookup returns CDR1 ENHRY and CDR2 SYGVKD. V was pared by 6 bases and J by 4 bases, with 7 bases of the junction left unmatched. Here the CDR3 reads CAISATGTGGGNTIYF. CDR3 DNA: TGTGCCATCAGCGCCACCGGGACAGGGGGCGGAAACACCATATATTTT.

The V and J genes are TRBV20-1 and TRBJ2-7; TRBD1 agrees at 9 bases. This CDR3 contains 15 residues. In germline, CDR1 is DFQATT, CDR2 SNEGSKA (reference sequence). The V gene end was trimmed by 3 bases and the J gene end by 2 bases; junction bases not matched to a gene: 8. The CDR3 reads CSASEDRGLTYEQYF. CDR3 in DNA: TGCAGTGCTAGTGAGGACAGGGGTCTGACCTACGAGCAGTACTTC.

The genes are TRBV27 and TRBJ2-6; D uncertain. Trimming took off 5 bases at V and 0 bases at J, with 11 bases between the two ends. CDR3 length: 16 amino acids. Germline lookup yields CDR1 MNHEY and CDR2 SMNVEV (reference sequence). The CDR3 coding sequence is TGTGCCAGCAGTCGGCAACAGCTCTCTGGGGCCAACGTCCTGACTTTC. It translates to CASSRQQLSGANVLTF.

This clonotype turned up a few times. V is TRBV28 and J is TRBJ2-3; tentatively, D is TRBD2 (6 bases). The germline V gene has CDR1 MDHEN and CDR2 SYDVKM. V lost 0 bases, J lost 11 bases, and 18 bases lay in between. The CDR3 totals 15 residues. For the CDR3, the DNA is TGTGCCAGCAGTTTATGGGAGGGGCCCGACAGCCAGCAGTATTTT. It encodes CASSLWEGPDSQQYF.

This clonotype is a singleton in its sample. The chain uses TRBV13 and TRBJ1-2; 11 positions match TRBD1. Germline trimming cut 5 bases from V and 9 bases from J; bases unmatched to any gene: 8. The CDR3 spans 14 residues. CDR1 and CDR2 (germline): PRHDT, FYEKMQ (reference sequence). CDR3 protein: CASSLGQGVDSYTF. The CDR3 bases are TGTGCCAGCAGCCTGGGACAGGGGGTTGATAGCTACACCTTC.

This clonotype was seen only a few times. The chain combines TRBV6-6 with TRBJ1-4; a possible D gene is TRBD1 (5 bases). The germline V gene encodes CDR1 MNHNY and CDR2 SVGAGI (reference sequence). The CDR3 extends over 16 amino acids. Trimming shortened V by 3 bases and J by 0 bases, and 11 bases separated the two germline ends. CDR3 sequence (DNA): TGTGCCAGCAGTTATACTCCACAGGCAACTAATGAAAAACTGTTTTTT. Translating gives CASSYTPQATNEKLFF.

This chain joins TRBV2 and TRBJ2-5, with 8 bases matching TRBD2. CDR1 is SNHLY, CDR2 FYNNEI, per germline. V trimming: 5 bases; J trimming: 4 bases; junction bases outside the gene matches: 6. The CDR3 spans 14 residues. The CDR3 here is CASSIGLARETQYF. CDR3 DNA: TGTGCCAGCAGTATAGGACTAGCTCGAGAGACCCAGTACTTC.